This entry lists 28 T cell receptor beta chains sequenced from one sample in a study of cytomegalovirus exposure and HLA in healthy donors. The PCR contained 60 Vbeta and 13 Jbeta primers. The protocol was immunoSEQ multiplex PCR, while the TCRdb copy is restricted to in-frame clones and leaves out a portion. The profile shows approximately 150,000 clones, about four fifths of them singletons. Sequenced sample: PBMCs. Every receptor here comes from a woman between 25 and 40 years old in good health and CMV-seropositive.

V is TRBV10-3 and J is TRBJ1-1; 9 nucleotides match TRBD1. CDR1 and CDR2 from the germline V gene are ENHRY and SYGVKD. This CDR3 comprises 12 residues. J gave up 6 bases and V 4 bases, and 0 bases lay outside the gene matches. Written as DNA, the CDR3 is TGTGCCATCAGTGGGACAGGGGCTGAAGCTTTCTTT. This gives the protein CAISGTGAEAFF.

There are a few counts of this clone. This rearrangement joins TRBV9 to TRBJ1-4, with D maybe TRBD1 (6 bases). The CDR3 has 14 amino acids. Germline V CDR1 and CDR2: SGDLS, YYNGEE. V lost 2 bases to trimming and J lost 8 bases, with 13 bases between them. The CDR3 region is CASSVGASDEKLFF. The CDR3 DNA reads TGTGCCAGCAGCGTGGGGGCATCGGACGAAAAACTGTTTTTT.

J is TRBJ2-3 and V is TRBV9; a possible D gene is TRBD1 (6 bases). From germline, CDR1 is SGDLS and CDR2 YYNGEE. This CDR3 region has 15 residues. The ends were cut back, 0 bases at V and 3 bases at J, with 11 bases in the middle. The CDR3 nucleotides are TGTGCCAGCAGCGTAGCTGGCAGGGGTACAGATACGCAGTATTTT. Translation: CASSVAGRGTDTQYF.

DNA of the CDR3: TGCAGCGTTTTTCTCGGGGGGCGACGGACTGAAGCTTTCTTT. This encodes CSVFLGGRRTEAFF. The genes are TRBV29-1 and TRBJ1-1, with a tentative D call TRBD1 (6 bases). The V gene lost 5 bases and the J gene lost 5 bases, with 18 bases spanning the gap. This CDR3 contains 14 residues. Germline loops: CDR1 SQVTM, CDR2 ANQGSEA.

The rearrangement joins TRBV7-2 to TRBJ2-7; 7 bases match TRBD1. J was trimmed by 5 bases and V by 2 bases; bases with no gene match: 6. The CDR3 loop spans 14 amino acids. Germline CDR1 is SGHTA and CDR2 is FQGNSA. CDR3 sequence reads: CASSLQGVSNEQYF. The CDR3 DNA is TGTGCCAGCAGCTTACAGGGGGTAAGCAACGAGCAGTACTTC.

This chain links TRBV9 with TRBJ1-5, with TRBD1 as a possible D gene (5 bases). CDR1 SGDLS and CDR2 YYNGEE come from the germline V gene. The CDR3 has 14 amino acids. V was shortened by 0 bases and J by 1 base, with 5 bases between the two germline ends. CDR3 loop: CASSVEGSNQPQHF. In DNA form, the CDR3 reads TGTGCCAGCAGCGTAGAGGGGAGCAATCAGCCCCAGCATTTT.

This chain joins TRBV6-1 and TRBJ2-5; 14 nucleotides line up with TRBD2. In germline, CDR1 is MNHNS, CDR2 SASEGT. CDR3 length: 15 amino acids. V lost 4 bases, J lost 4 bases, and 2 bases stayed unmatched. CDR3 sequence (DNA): TGTGCCAGCAGTGGACTAGCGGGGGGGCCAGAGACCCAGTACTTC. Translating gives CASSGLAGGPETQYF.

The CDR3 loop is CASTSGVKLTDTQYF. The CDR3 DNA follows: TGTGCCAGCACTAGCGGGGTTAAACTCACAGATACGCAGTATTTT. The rearrangement links TRBV27 to TRBJ2-3, with 9 bases that match TRBD2. This CDR3 is built from 15 residues. V lost 7 bases, J lost 2 bases, and 7 bases stayed unmatched. Looked up from germline, CDR1 is MNHEY and CDR2 is SMNVEV (reference sequence).

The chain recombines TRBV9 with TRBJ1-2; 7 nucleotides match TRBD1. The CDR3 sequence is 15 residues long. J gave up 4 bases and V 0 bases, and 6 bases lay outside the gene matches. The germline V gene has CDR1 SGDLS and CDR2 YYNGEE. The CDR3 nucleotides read TGTGCCAGCAGCGTAGGAAGGGACAGCTTCTATGGCTACACCTTC. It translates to CASSVGRDSFYGYTF. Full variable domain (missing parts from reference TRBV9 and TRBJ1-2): DSGVTQTPKHLITATGQRVTLRCSPRSGDLSVYWYQQSLDQGLQFLIQYYNGEERAKGNILERFSAQQFPDLHSELNLSSLELGDSALYFCASSVGRDSFYGYTFGSGTRLTVV.

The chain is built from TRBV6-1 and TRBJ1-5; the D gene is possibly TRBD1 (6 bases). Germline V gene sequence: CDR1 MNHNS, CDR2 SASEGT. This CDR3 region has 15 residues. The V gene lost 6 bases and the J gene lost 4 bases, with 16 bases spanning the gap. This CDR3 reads CASSPLGGANQPQHF. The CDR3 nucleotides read TGTGCCAGCAGCCCCCTTGGGGGGGCAAATCAGCCCCAGCATTTT.

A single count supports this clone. For the CDR3, the DNA is TGTGCCAGCAGCCCTTGGCGGGGGGTAGGCTCCGGGGAGCTGTTTTTT. It specifies CASSPWRGVGSGELFF. The chain is built from TRBV9 and TRBJ2-2; TRBD2 aligns across 8 bases. Germline lookup yields CDR1 SGDLS and CDR2 YYNGEE. With 4 bases clipped from V and 6 bases from J, the junction kept 11 bases outside the gene matches. The CDR3 has 16 residues.

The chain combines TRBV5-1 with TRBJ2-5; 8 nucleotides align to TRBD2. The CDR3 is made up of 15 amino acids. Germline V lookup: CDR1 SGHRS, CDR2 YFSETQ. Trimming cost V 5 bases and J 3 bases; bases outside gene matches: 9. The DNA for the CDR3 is TGCGCCAGCAGTAGGGCCGGGGGGGCGGAAGAGACCCAGTACTTC. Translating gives CASSRAGGAEETQYF.

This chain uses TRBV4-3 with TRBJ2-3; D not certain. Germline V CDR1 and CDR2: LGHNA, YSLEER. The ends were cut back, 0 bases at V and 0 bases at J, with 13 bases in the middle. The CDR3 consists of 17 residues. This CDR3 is CASSQDVTATSTDTQYF. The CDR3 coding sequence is TGCGCCAGCAGCCAAGATGTTACCGCGACTAGCACAGATACGCAGTATTTT.

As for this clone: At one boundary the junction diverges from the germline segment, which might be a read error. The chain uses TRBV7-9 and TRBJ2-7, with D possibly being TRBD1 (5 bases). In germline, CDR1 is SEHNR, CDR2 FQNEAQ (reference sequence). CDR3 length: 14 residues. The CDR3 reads CSSSSPFPGNEQYF. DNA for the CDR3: TGTTCCAGCAGCTCACCCTTCCCAGGGAACGAGCAGTACTTC.

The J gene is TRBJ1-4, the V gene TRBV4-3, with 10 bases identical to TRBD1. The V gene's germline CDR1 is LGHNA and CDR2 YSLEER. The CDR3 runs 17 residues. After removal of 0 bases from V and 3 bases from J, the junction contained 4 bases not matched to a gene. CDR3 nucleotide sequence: TGCGCCAGCAGCCAAGATCTGGGACAGGGGCCTAATGAAAAACTGTTTTTT. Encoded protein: CASSQDLGQGPNEKLFF.

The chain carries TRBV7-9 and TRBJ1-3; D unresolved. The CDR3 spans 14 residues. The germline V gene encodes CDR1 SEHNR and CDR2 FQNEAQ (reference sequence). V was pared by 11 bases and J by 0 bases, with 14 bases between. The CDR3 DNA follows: TGTGCCGAACTACGGACTGACTCTGGAAACACCATATATTTT. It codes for CAELRTDSGNTIYF.

For the CDR3, the DNA is TGCGCCAGCAGTGACCGGACTAGCGACAAGACTAGCACAGATACGCAGTATTTT. Residues: CASSDRTSDKTSTDTQYF. This chain connects TRBV10-2 to TRBJ2-3; 9 bases are a match to TRBD2. There are 18 residues in the CDR3. Germline loops: CDR1 WSHSY, CDR2 SAAADI. J gave up 0 bases and V 3 bases, and 10 bases lay outside the gene matches.

The chain's CDR3 is CASSEGTGTGVNSPLHF. For the CDR3, the DNA is TGTGCCAGCAGCGAGGGGACCGGGACAGGGGTAAATTCACCCCTCCACTTT. This chain joins TRBV9 and TRBJ1-6, with TRBD1 matching 10 bases. Per the germline V gene, CDR1 is SGDLS and CDR2 is YYNGEE. The CDR3 runs to 17 residues. V shed 3 bases, J shed 7 bases, and the junction held 10 bases outside the gene matches.

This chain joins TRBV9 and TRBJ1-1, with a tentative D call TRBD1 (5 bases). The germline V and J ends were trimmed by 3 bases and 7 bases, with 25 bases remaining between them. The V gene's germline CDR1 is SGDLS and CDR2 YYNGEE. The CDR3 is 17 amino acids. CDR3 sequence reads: CASSEQGGDVRVGEAFF. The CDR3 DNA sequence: TGTGCCAGCAGCGAGCAGGGAGGGGATGTACGAGTAGGTGAAGCTTTCTTT.

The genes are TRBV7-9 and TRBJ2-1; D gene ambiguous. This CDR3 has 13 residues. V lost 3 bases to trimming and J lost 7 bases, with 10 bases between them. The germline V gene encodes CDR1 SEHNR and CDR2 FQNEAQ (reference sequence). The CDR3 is CASSFLTGNEQFF. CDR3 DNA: TGTGCCAGCAGCTTTTTGACTGGGAATGAGCAGTTCTTC.

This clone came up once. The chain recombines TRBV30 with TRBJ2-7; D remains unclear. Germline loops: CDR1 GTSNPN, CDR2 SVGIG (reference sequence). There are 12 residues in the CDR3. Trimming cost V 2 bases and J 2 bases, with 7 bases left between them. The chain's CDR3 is CAWSRGAYEQYF. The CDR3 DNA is TGTGCCTGGAGTCGCGGAGCCTACGAGCAGTACTTC.

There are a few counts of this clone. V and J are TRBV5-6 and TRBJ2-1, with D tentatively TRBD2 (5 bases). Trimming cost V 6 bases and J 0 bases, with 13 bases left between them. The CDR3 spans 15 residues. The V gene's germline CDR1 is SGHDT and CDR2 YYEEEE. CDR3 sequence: CASNEGGSSYNEQFF. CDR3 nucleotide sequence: TGTGCCAGCAACGAGGGTGGGAGCTCCTACAATGAGCAGTTCTTC. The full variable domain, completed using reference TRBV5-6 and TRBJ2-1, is DAGVTQSPTHLIKTRGQQVTLRCSPKSGHDTVSWYQQALGQGPQFIFQYYEEEERQRGNFPDRFSGHQFPNYSSELNVNALLLGDSALYLCASNEGGSSYNEQFFGPGTRLTVL.

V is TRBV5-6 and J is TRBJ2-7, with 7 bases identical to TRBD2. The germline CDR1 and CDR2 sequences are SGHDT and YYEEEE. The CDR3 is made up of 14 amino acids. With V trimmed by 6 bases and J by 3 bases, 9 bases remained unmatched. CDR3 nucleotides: TGTGCCAGCATCCGGGGAGGGTCGCACTACGAGCAGTACTTC. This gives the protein CASIRGGSHYEQYF.

The chain's CDR3 is CASRYNRVRRLFF. In nucleotides, the CDR3 is TGCGCCAGCAGATACAACAGGGTAAGACGGCTGTTTTTT. This chain uses TRBV10-1 with TRBJ2-2; D possibly corresponds to TRBD1 (6 bases). Looked up from germline, CDR1 is WNHNN and CDR2 is SYGVQD (reference sequence). The CDR3 consists of 13 residues. Trimming pared 6 bases from V and 13 bases from J, leaving 18 bases between.

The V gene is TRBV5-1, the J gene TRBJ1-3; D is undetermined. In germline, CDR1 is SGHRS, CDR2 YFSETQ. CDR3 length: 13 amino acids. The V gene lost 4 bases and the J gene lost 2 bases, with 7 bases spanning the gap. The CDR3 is CASSTGAGNTIYF. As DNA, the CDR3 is TGCGCCAGCAGCACCGGAGCTGGAAACACCATATATTTT. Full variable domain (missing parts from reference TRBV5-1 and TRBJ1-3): KAGVTQTPRYLIKTRGQQVTLSCSPISGHRSVSWYQQTPGQGLQFLFEYFSETQRNKGNFPGRFSGRQFSNSRSEMNVSTLELGDSALYLCASSTGAGNTIYFGEGSWLTVV.

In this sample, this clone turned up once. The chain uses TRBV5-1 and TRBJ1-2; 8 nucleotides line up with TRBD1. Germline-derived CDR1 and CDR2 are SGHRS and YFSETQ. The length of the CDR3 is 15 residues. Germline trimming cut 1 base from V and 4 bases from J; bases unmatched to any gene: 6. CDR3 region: CASSLSQGAVYGYTF. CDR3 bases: TGCGCCAGCAGCTTGTCGCAGGGGGCGGTCTATGGCTACACCTTC.

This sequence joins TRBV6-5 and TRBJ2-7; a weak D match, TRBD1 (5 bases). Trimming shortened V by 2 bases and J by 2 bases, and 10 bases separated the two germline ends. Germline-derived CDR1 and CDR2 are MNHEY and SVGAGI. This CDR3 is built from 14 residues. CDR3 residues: CASSYRTLAYEQYF. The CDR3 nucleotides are TGTGCCAGCAGTTACCGGACACTTGCCTACGAGCAGTACTTC.

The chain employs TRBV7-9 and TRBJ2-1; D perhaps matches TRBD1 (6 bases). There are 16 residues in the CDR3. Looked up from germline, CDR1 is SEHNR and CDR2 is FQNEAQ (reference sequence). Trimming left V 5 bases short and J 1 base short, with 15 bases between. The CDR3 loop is CASSHDLGQSYNEQFF. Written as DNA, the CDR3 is TGTGCCAGCAGCCACGACCTCGGACAGTCCTACAATGAGCAGTTCTTC. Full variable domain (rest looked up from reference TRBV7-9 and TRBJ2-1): DTGVSQNPRHKITKRGQNVTFRCDPISEHNRLYWYRQTLGQGPEFLTYFQNEAQLEKSRLLSDRFSAERPKGSFSTLEIQRTEQGDSAMYLCASSHDLGQSYNEQFFGPGTRLTVL.